One and the same sample provided the 2 T cell receptor beta chains below, sequenced in a study. TCRdb fed the 5' RACE reads into MiXCR, producing one record per CDR3 protein. The table records around 240 distinct CDR3 sequences, 20% to 25% of them present only once. Material: total memory T cells from blood PBMCs. Subset here: transitional memory CD4+ T cells. These receptors all come from a male donor with HIV.

The V and J genes are TRBV10-1 and TRBJ1-2; 7 bases fit TRBD1. Trimming took 6 bases from V and 2 from J; bases not matched to a gene: 3. Germline lookup yields CDR1 WNHNN and CDR2 SYGVQD (reference sequence). The CDR3 is made up of 13 amino acids. The CDR3 coding sequence is TGCGCCAGCAGCACGGGACAGAACTATGGCTACACCTTC. Its protein product is CASSTGQNYGYTF.

J is TRBJ2-1 and V is TRBV5-1; D ambiguous. The CDR3 runs 15 residues. V gave up 4 bases and J gave up 0 bases, with 11 bases separating them. Germline lookup yields CDR1 SGHRS and CDR2 YFSETQ. CDR3 sequence (DNA): TGCGCCAGCAGCCCTACCGCAGCCTCCTACAATGAGCAGTTCTTC. Encoded protein: CASSPTAASYNEQFF.